This T cell receptor beta chain originates from a study of T cells in localized non-small cell lung cancer. Study observations and caveats: Longer overall survival was associated with a higher density of T cells in the blood.

Generated by immunoSEQ multiplex PCR, the TCRdb table keeps only in-frame clones and is missing some. The table shows tens of thousands of clones, with 65% to 85% occurring only once. The CDR3 has 13 amino acids. The germline V and J ends were trimmed by 4 bases and 2 bases, with 11 bases remaining between them. Germline V gives CDR1 GTSNPN, CDR2 SVGIG (reference sequence). The table lists this clone with a few counts. Its cognate antigen is unknown. The rearrangement uses TRBV30 and TRBJ1-1; weak D call: TRBD1 (6 bases). The sequencing used peripheral blood mononuclear cells, collected before any cancer treatment. The receptor was isolated from a man aged 35-75 years with stage III lung adenocarcinoma. The CDR3 is CAWTRTVNTEAFF. Here the CDR3 DNA reads TGTGCCTGGACCCGGACAGTTAACACTGAAGCTTTCTTT.